These 27 T cell receptor beta chains originate from one sample sequenced in a study of cytomegalovirus exposure and HLA in healthy donors. PCR involved 60 Vbeta and 13 Jbeta primers. Here immunoSEQ multiplex PCR was the method, and the copy in TCRdb shows in-frame clones only, minus some. The sample lists approximately 170,000 clones, 70% to 80% occurring once. Sequences were obtained from PBMCs. All receptors come from a man aged 18 to 30 in good health and CMV-seropositive.

This clone has a single count. The chain's CDR3 is CASSRDSTNQPQHF. The CDR3 bases are TGTGCCAGCAGCCGGGACTCCACGAATCAGCCCCAGCATTTT. The rearrangement links TRBV2 to TRBJ1-5; a possible D gene is TRBD1 (5 bases). This CDR3 has 14 residues. V was clipped by 6 bases and J by 4 bases, with 13 bases between them. Germline lookup yields CDR1 SNHLY and CDR2 FYNNEI.

Of note for this clone: Relative to the germline gene, one junction end is altered; a read error may explain this. This chain links TRBV6-5 with TRBJ2-1, with D tentatively TRBD1 (5 bases). CDR3 length: 15 residues. Germline V lookup: CDR1 MNHEY, CDR2 SVGAGI. The CDR3 DNA is TGTGCCAGCAGTTACTCGAACAGGTTCCCCAATGGGCAGTTCTTC. Amino acid sequence: CASSYSNRFPNGQFF.

This clone came up a few times. The chain couples TRBV13 to TRBJ2-7; no reliable D call. CDR1 and CDR2 (germline): PRHDT, FYEKMQ (reference sequence). The CDR3 covers 14 residues. V was clipped by 1 base and J by 0 bases, with 7 bases between them. The CDR3 nucleotides read TGTGCCAGCAGCTTAGACAGTGGCTCCTACGAGCAGTACTTC. It encodes CASSLDSGSYEQYF.

This chain joins TRBV29-1 and TRBJ2-5; 7 bases map to TRBD2. This CDR3 comprises 15 residues. Germline CDR1 SQVTM, CDR2 ANQGSEA. V was clipped by 2 bases and J by 5 bases; unmatched bases: 11. The CDR3: CSVERSGPKGETQYF. DNA for the CDR3: TGCAGCGTTGAACGTAGCGGGCCCAAAGGGGAGACCCAGTACTTC.

V is TRBV5-1 and J is TRBJ1-1; possible D gene TRBD1, 5 bases. Germline V CDR1 and CDR2: SGHRS, YFSETQ. The CDR3 spans 14 residues. V was cut by 0 bases and J by 4 bases, with 10 bases left in between. The CDR3 here is CASSLASGGTEAFF. CDR3 DNA: TGCGCCAGCAGCTTGGCCTCGGGGGGCACTGAAGCTTTCTTT.

The CDR3 region has the DNA TGCGCCAGCAGCCAGGACAGGTCCCGAGCAGATACGCAGTATTTT. It translates to CASSQDRSRADTQYF. The chain recombines TRBV5-1 with TRBJ2-3, with 7 bases aligning to TRBD1. V trimming: 4 bases; J trimming: 4 bases; junction bases outside the gene matches: 9. The CDR3 has 15 residues. Germline CDR1 SGHRS, CDR2 YFSETQ.

This clone was seen a handful of times. The J gene is TRBJ1-2, the V gene TRBV2; possible D gene TRBD1, 5 bases. There are 11 residues in the CDR3. Trimming pared 8 bases from V and 2 bases from J, leaving 6 bases between. CDR1 and CDR2 from the germline V gene are SNHLY and FYNNEI. The CDR3 DNA reads as TGTGCCAGCGGGGGGAACTATGGCTACACCTTC. Its protein product is CASGGNYGYTF.

The gene calls are TRBV7-7 and TRBJ2-1, with 11 positions matching TRBD1. In germline, CDR1 is SSHAT, CDR2 FNYEAQ (reference sequence). The CDR3 has 15 residues. V was clipped by 7 bases and J by 8 bases; unmatched bases: 10. CDR3 protein: CASTPGQGASDEQFF. In nucleotides, the CDR3 is TGTGCCAGCACCCCCGGACAGGGGGCGTCCGATGAGCAGTTCTTC.

The chain employs TRBV5-4 and TRBJ2-2; TRBD1 might be the D (6 bases). V lost 4 bases and J 5 bases, leaving 12 bases between the germline ends. CDR3 length equals 14 residues. Germline loops: CDR1 SGHNT, CDR2 YYREEE (reference sequence). The CDR3 DNA sequence: TGTGCCAGCAGCGGAACAGGGTTGACCGGGGAGCTGTTTTTT. This encodes CASSGTGLTGELFF. Combining the CDR3 with reference TRBV5-4 and TRBJ2-2 gives the whole variable domain ETGVTQSPTHLIKTRGQQVTLRCSSQSGHNTVSWYQQALGQGPQFIFQYYREEENGRGNFPPRFSGLQFPNYSSELNVNALELDDSALYLCASSGTGLTGELFFGEGSRLTVL.

The chain uses TRBV7-9 and TRBJ1-4; possibly TRBD1 for D (5 bases). Germline CDR1 and CDR2: SEHNR and FQNEAQ (reference sequence). Trimming removed 6 bases at V and 8 bases at J, with 13 bases between. This CDR3 region has 13 residues. Here the CDR3 reads CASSPLGGEKLFF. The CDR3 DNA is TGTGCCAGCAGTCCCCTCGGGGGGGAAAAACTGTTTTTT.

The chain is built from TRBV9 and TRBJ2-2; 8 bases map to TRBD1. The CDR3 runs 16 residues. With 0 bases clipped from V and 6 bases from J, the junction kept 7 bases outside the gene matches. Per the germline V gene, CDR1 is SGDLS and CDR2 is YYNGEE. The CDR3 coding sequence is TGTGCCAGCAGCGTAGGGACAGGGTTTGGAGCCGGGGAGCTGTTTTTT. Protein: CASSVGTGFGAGELFF.

The chain couples TRBV7-2 to TRBJ1-3; 8 bases line up with TRBD1. CDR3 size: 14 residues. In germline, CDR1 is SGHTA, CDR2 FQGNSA. V was clipped by 1 base and J by 4 bases; unmatched bases: 0. The CDR3 coding sequence is TGTGCCAGCAGCTTAGGGACAGGGGGAAACACCATATATTTT. Its protein product is CASSLGTGGNTIYF.

The rearrangement joins TRBV5-6 to TRBJ1-2; TRBD1 aligns across 12 bases. The CDR3 length is 16 residues. V was clipped by 0 bases and J by 6 bases; unmatched bases: 6. Germline V lookup: CDR1 SGHDT, CDR2 YYEEEE. The CDR3 loop is CASSLDGTGGKHGYTF. The CDR3 nucleotides read TGTGCCAGCAGCTTGGATGGGACAGGGGGCAAACATGGCTACACCTTC.

The chain has TRBV5-5 and TRBJ2-7; 9 positions match TRBD2. CDR1 and CDR2 from the germline V gene are SGHKS and YYEKEE (reference sequence). The CDR3 totals 15 residues. Trimming cost V 4 bases and J 2 bases; bases outside gene matches: 7. The CDR3 region has the DNA TGTGCCAGCAGCGCATCCGGGACTAGCCCCTACGAGCAGTACTTC. This codes for CASSASGTSPYEQYF.

This chain uses TRBV7-9 with TRBJ1-1, with a possible D match to TRBD1 (6 bases). V gave up 5 bases and J gave up 0 bases, with 16 bases separating them. The CDR3 sequence is 16 residues long. Germline V gene sequence: CDR1 SEHNR, CDR2 FQNEAQ (reference sequence). CDR3 loop: CASSPTGIPMNTEAFF. The CDR3 bases are TGTGCCAGCAGCCCAACAGGGATTCCGATGAACACTGAAGCTTTCTTT.

V gene TRBV7-2 combines with J gene TRBJ2-1, with TRBD2 matching 7 bases. The CDR3 is 14 residues long. Trimming removed 1 base from V and 6 bases from J; junction bases left unmatched: 3. Germline loops: CDR1 SGHTA, CDR2 FQGNSA. The CDR3 is CASSLVGGFNEQFF. The CDR3, as DNA: TGTGCCAGCAGCTTAGTGGGGGGGTTCAATGAGCAGTTCTTC.

J is TRBJ2-5 and V is TRBV9; 8 positions match TRBD1. This CDR3 region has 15 residues. The V and J ends lost 3 bases and 5 bases, in that order; junction bases with no gene match: 9. Germline V gives CDR1 SGDLS, CDR2 YYNGEE. CDR3 DNA sequence: TGTGCCAGCAGCGGACGGACAGGGACGGGGGAGACCCAGTACTTC. The encoded protein is CASSGRTGTGETQYF.

The J gene is TRBJ2-7, the V gene TRBV30; 7 bases fit TRBD1. V shed 3 bases, J shed 2 bases, and the junction held 7 bases outside the gene matches. The CDR3 covers 14 residues. The germline gives CDR1 GTSNPN, CDR2 SVGIG (reference sequence). The CDR3 region is CAWSYYQGAYEQYF. CDR3 DNA sequence: TGTGCCTGGAGCTACTACCAGGGGGCCTACGAGCAGTACTTC.

V usage is TRBV6-1 and J usage is TRBJ1-1; 7 nucleotides line up with TRBD1. The CDR3 runs to 12 residues. Germline CDR1 is MNHNS and CDR2 is SASEGT. After removal of 7 bases from V and 11 bases from J, the junction contained 10 bases not matched to a gene. CDR3 in amino acids: CASTEQGLEAFF. The DNA of the CDR3 is TGTGCCAGCACCGAACAGGGGTTGGAGGCTTTCTTT.

The J gene is TRBJ1-2, the V gene TRBV2; 7 nucleotides line up with TRBD1. The V and J ends lost 7 bases and 7 bases, in that order; junction bases with no gene match: 9. Germline CDR1 reads SNHLY; CDR2 reads FYNNEI. This CDR3 contains 13 residues. This chain's CDR3 is CASKGQARFGYTF. The CDR3 DNA follows: TGTGCCAGCAAAGGACAGGCTCGCTTTGGCTACACCTTC.

The V gene is TRBV29-1, the J gene TRBJ1-1; D gene uncertain. CDR1 and CDR2 from the germline V gene are SQVTM and ANQGSEA. Trimming pared 2 bases from V and 1 base from J, leaving 8 bases between. This CDR3 region has 13 residues. The CDR3 loop reads CSVENGGNTEAFF. The CDR3 DNA follows: TGCAGCGTTGAAAATGGCGGGAACACTGAAGCTTTCTTT.

This chain uses TRBV5-1 with TRBJ2-3; 7 bases are a match to TRBD1. Germline CDR1 SGHRS, CDR2 YFSETQ. This CDR3 comprises 13 residues. V gave up 5 bases and J gave up 6 bases; unmatched junction bases: 6. DNA of the CDR3: TGCGCCAGCAGTTTACACAGGGGCGATACGCAGTATTTT. It specifies CASSLHRGDTQYF. The whole variable domain, filled in from reference TRBV5-1 and TRBJ2-3, reads KAGVTQTPRYLIKTRGQQVTLSCSPISGHRSVSWYQQTPGQGLQFLFEYFSETQRNKGNFPGRFSGRQFSNSRSEMNVSTLELGDSALYLCASSLHRGDTQYFGPGTRLTVL.

This clone was picked up a small number of times. The gene calls are TRBV2 and TRBJ2-3; D is unresolved. The CDR3 spans 13 residues. The V gene's germline CDR1 is SNHLY and CDR2 FYNNEI. V was shortened by 8 bases and J by 5 bases, with 14 bases between the two germline ends. CDR3 in DNA: TGTGCCAGCCAGGAACCTTTCGTAGATACGCAGTATTTT. Protein product: CASQEPFVDTQYF.

The V call is TRBV11-1, the J call TRBJ1-2; no definite D call. Germline CDR1 and CDR2: SGHAT and FQDESV (reference sequence). V was cut by 5 bases and J by 7 bases, with 14 bases left in between. The CDR3 consists of 13 residues. The CDR3 sequence: CASSRGVEVGYTF. CDR3 DNA: TGTGCCAGCAGCCGGGGAGTGGAAGTTGGCTACACCTTC.

This chain uses TRBV9 with TRBJ2-1; 13 bases match TRBD2. Germline V gene lookup returns CDR1 SGDLS and CDR2 YYNGEE. V dropped 3 bases and J dropped 4; count of bases not matched to a gene: 1. This CDR3 has 15 amino acids. Written as DNA, the CDR3 is TGTGCCAGCAGCGGGGGACTAGCGGGATACAATGAGCAGTTCTTC. Translating it yields CASSGGLAGYNEQFF.

The chain employs TRBV11-2 and TRBJ2-7, with 7 nucleotides matching TRBD1. Per germline, CDR1 SGHAT and CDR2 FQNNGV. This CDR3 region has 18 residues. With 4 bases clipped from V and 2 bases from J, the junction kept 17 bases outside the gene matches. CDR3 region: CASSSLGLSPGGTYEQYF. The CDR3 nucleotides read TGTGCCAGCAGCTCCTTAGGTCTTTCCCCAGGGGGTACCTACGAGCAGTACTTC.

Points on this clone: This specimen includes other DNA sequences encoding the same CDR3. The rearrangement uses TRBV30 and TRBJ1-1; TRBD1 is a possible D gene (5 bases). This CDR3 has 14 amino acids. Trimming left V 0 bases short and J 0 bases short, with 8 bases between. The germline gives CDR1 GTSNPN, CDR2 SVGIG (reference sequence). CDR3 coding DNA: TGTGCCTGGAGTGTAGACAGTATGAACACTGAAGCTTTCTTT. Its protein product is CAWSVDSMNTEAFF.